The present T cell receptor beta chain was sequenced within a study of blood T cell repertoires in COVID-19. Whole-study context: The origin of the acute and convalescent COVID-19 samples was the United States, Italy and Spain.

Repertoires were generated with immunoSEQ multiplex PCR, while TCRdb's copy carries only in-frame clones and drops some. The sample holds around 200,000 clones, less than 90% seen once. Germline CDR1 is MDHEN and CDR2 is SYDVKM. The CDR3 totals 14 residues. V lost 10 bases, J lost 8 bases, and 20 bases lay in between. The material sequenced was peripheral blood. The chain carries TRBV28 and TRBJ1-4, with TRBD1 as a possible D gene (6 bases). The TCR comes from a man younger than 40 with acute or convalescent COVID-19. The CDR3 loop is CATIRAQGLEKLFF. CDR3 nucleotides: TGTGCCACTATTAGGGCCCAGGGGCTGGAAAAACTGTTTTTT.